This passage covers 23 T cell receptor beta chains from one sample sequenced in a study of blood T cell repertoires in COVID-19. TCRdb keeps only in-frame clones here, not all; method: immunoSEQ multiplex PCR. The repertoire holds about 200,000 clones, with around nine tenths as singletons. Sequences were obtained from peripheral blood. The receptors shown here come from a man aged 40-49 years with active or convalescent COVID-19.

This clone was seen a single time. V gene TRBV7-2 combines with J gene TRBJ2-7; TRBD2 aligns across 9 bases. This CDR3 has 12 residues. Germline V gene sequence: CDR1 SGHTA, CDR2 FQGNSA. Trimming cost V 5 bases and J 10 bases; bases outside gene matches: 6. The CDR3 nucleotides are TGTGCCAGCAGCCGCGCGGGGGGGGACCAGTACTTC. This translates into CASSRAGGDQYF.

This clone was recorded only once. This chain links TRBV18 with TRBJ2-1, with D perhaps TRBD1 (6 bases). This CDR3 contains 13 residues. From germline, CDR1 is KGHSH and CDR2 LQKENI. The germline V and J ends were trimmed by 2 bases and 6 bases, with 8 bases remaining between them. CDR3 loop: CASSPLDSNEQFF. CDR3 nucleotides: TGTGCCAGCTCACCATTGGACAGCAATGAGCAGTTCTTC. Combining the CDR3 with reference TRBV18 and TRBJ2-1 gives the whole variable domain NAGVMQNPRHLVRRRGQEARLRCSPMKGHSHVYWYRQLPEEGLKFMVYLQKENIIDESGMPKERFSAEFPKEGPSILRIQQVVRGDSAAYFCASSPLDSNEQFFGPGTRLTVL.

The V and J genes are TRBV2 and TRBJ1-2; D is perhaps TRBD1 (6 bases). The CDR3 totals 14 residues. The germline V gene has CDR1 SNHLY and CDR2 FYNNEI. The germline V and J ends were trimmed by 4 bases and 4 bases, with 13 bases remaining between them. CDR3 coding DNA: TGTGCCAGCAGTGTATCTACAGGGTCCTATGGCTACACCTTC. It encodes CASSVSTGSYGYTF.

The count of this clone is one. The genes are TRBV6-6 and TRBJ1-1; 9 nucleotides agree with TRBD1. Trimming took 5 bases from V and 4 from J; bases not matched to a gene: 14. The CDR3 is made up of 17 amino acids. CDR1 and CDR2 (germline): MNHNY, SVGAGI (reference sequence). CDR3 DNA sequence: TGTGCCAGCAGTCTCCGGGACAGGGTAGGTGCTAGCACTGAAGCTTTCTTT. Amino acids: CASSLRDRVGASTEAFF.

The chain carries TRBV5-1 and TRBJ2-2; TRBD1 agrees at 8 bases. Germline CDR1 and CDR2: SGHRS and YFSETQ. The CDR3 consists of 14 residues. The J segment lost 5 bases and the V segment lost 5 bases, leaving 5 bases of the junction unmatched. CDR3 bases: TGCGCCAGCAGGGGGACAGGAGGGACCGGGGAGCTGTTTTTT. Its translation: CASRGTGGTGELFF.

The rearrangement joins TRBV10-2 to TRBJ2-1; 10 positions agree with TRBD1. The CDR3 extends over 13 amino acids. V lost 8 bases and J lost 4; bases outside the gene matches: 2. Per the germline V gene, CDR1 is WSHSY and CDR2 is SAAADI. This chain's CDR3 is CASWDRGYNEQFF. Here the CDR3 DNA reads TGCGCCAGCTGGGACAGGGGATACAATGAGCAGTTCTTC.

Notes on this clone: Within the sample, other DNA sequences also encode this same CDR3. The rearrangement links TRBV12-3 or TRBV12-4 to TRBJ2-7; D unclear. The V gene lost 3 bases and the J gene lost 2 bases, with 5 bases spanning the gap. CDR3 size: 12 residues. This CDR3 reads CASSFRAYEQYF. The CDR3 DNA is TGTGCCAGCAGTTTTCGCGCCTACGAGCAGTACTTC.

The J gene is TRBJ1-4, the V gene TRBV19; 7 bases align to TRBD1. J gave up 2 bases and V 6 bases, and 12 bases lay outside the gene matches. Germline CDR1 reads LNHDA; CDR2 reads SQIVND (reference sequence). This CDR3 spans 17 amino acids. CDR3 protein: CASSKQGLTGTNEKLFF. CDR3 bases: TGTGCCAGTAGCAAACAGGGGCTCACAGGGACTAATGAAAAACTGTTTTTT.

The rearrangement joins TRBV18 to TRBJ1-5, with D hard to call. The CDR3 is made up of 14 amino acids. V lost 3 bases and J lost 4, with 10 bases in between. CDR1 is KGHSH and CDR2 is LQKENI in the germline V gene. The CDR3 loop is CASSPGRQNQPQHF. The CDR3 DNA follows: TGTGCCAGCTCACCGGGCAGACAAAATCAGCCCCAGCATTTT.

The sample holds one count of this clone. The CDR3 here is CASSLASGGYGNEQFF. CDR3 DNA: TGTGCCAGCAGCTTAGCTAGCGGGGGATATGGAAATGAGCAGTTCTTC. V gene TRBV11-2 combines with J gene TRBJ2-1; 10 nucleotides agree with TRBD2. The CDR3 spans 16 residues. Trimming cost V 1 base and J 7 bases; bases outside gene matches: 7. In germline, CDR1 is SGHAT, CDR2 FQNNGV.

The chain recombines TRBV6-6 with TRBJ1-4, with D possibly matching TRBD1 (6 bases). The CDR3 is 15 residues long. CDR1 is MNHNY, CDR2 SVGAGI, per germline (reference sequence). V lost 6 bases to trimming and J lost 1 base, with 12 bases between them. In DNA form, the CDR3 reads TGTGCCAGCAGCCCTAGAGGGGGAACTAATGAAAAACTGTTTTTT. Residues: CASSPRGGTNEKLFF.

The J gene is TRBJ2-5, the V gene TRBV7-9; tentative D call: TRBD1 (5 bases). The CDR3 loop spans 13 amino acids. V gave up 3 bases and J gave up 5 bases, with 10 bases separating them. Germline V gene sequence: CDR1 SEHNR, CDR2 FQNEAQ (reference sequence). The CDR3 DNA reads TGTGCCAGCAGCTTGGGTCAGGGCGAGACCCAGTACTTC. Translated: CASSLGQGETQYF.

The rearrangement joins TRBV27 to TRBJ1-5; 12 nucleotides align to TRBD1. The CDR3 is 16 residues long. Losses at the gene ends were 6 bases for V and 11 bases for J; bases not matched to a gene: 14. Germline V gene lookup returns CDR1 MNHEY and CDR2 SMNVEV (reference sequence). CDR3 DNA: TGTGCCAGCAGGCGGTCCGGGACAGGGGGCCCCATTGCCCAGCATTTT. Protein sequence: CASRRSGTGGPIAQHF.

The chain recombines TRBV5-4 with TRBJ2-3, with 7 bases aligning to TRBD2. CDR1 and CDR2 (germline): SGHNT, YYREEE (reference sequence). The ends lost 3 bases at V and 6 bases at J; junction bases unmatched: 7. The CDR3 is made up of 14 amino acids. CDR3: CASSSTGRVDTQYF. CDR3 coding DNA: TGTGCCAGCAGCTCCACGGGGAGGGTGGATACGCAGTATTTT.

There are a few counts of this clone. The chain uses TRBV18 and TRBJ2-7; 7 nucleotides line up with TRBD2. This CDR3 has 16 amino acids. Unmatched junction bases numbered 11, after V lost 6 bases and J lost 0 bases. The germline V gene has CDR1 KGHSH and CDR2 LQKENI. CDR3 nucleotide sequence: TGTGCCAGCTCTACGGAGGTAGCGGGCGGCTCCTACGAGCAGTACTTC. Its protein product is CASSTEVAGGSYEQYF. Full variable domain (rest looked up from reference TRBV18 and TRBJ2-7): NAGVMQNPRHLVRRRGQEARLRCSPMKGHSHVYWYRQLPEEGLKFMVYLQKENIIDESGMPKERFSAEFPKEGPSILRIQQVVRGDSAAYFCASSTEVAGGSYEQYFGPGTRLTVT.

This clone showed up just a few times. This chain links TRBV2 with TRBJ2-6; TRBD1 matches 7 bases. The germline CDR1 and CDR2 sequences are SNHLY and FYNNEI. This CDR3 has 16 amino acids. With 6 bases clipped from V and 4 bases from J, the junction kept 9 bases outside the gene matches. CDR3 sequence reads: CASSRPTGRGANVLTF. As DNA, the CDR3 is TGTGCCAGCAGCCGACCGACAGGGAGAGGGGCCAACGTCCTGACTTTC.

This clone was seen just once. The chain combines TRBV29-1 with TRBJ2-1; TRBD2 matches at 11 bases. The CDR3 totals 17 residues. Trimming took 4 bases from V and 1 from J; bases not matched to a gene: 9. Germline CDR1 is SQVTM and CDR2 is ANQGSEA. This chain's CDR3 is CSVGGTSGSLSYNEQFF. In nucleotides, the CDR3 is TGCAGCGTTGGGGGAACTAGCGGGAGTCTTTCCTACAATGAGCAGTTCTTC.

The chain joins TRBV28 to TRBJ2-1; TRBD2 agrees at 11 bases. The CDR3 is made up of 14 amino acids. Trimming took 5 bases from V and 7 from J; bases not matched to a gene: 4. Per the germline V gene, CDR1 is MDHEN and CDR2 is SYDVKM. CDR3 protein: CASSHRLAGNEQFF. The CDR3 coding sequence is TGTGCCAGCAGTCACCGACTAGCGGGGAATGAGCAGTTCTTC.

The chain combines TRBV5-4 with TRBJ2-2; 7 bases are a match to TRBD1. CDR1 and CDR2 (germline): SGHNT, YYREEE (reference sequence). V gave up 4 bases and J gave up 6 bases; unmatched junction bases: 6. The CDR3 is 14 residues long. CDR3 nucleotides: TGTGCCAGCAGCAGGGGACAGACTCCCGGGGAGCTGTTTTTT. Translated, it gives CASSRGQTPGELFF.

This clone was counted a single time. The sample carries other DNA sequences with the same CDR3. V usage is TRBV6-5 and J usage is TRBJ2-7; perhaps TRBD2 as D (5 bases). Between the trimmed V and J ends, which lost 0 bases and 5 bases, there was a span of 8 bases. Germline V CDR1 and CDR2: MNHEY, SVGAGI. The CDR3 has 13 residues. The CDR3 nucleotides read TGTGCCAGCAGTTACTCGCGAGGGAACGAGCAGTACTTC. This encodes CASSYSRGNEQYF.

The chain links TRBV27 to TRBJ1-5; D remains ambiguous. The CDR3 sequence is 14 residues long. Germline V CDR1 and CDR2: MNHEY, SMNVEV (reference sequence). The V end was cut by 3 bases, the J end by 6 bases, with 12 bases between. The CDR3: CASSLHNSGQPQHF. DNA for the CDR3: TGTGCCAGCAGTTTGCACAACTCGGGTCAGCCCCAGCATTTT.

The V call is TRBV6-1, the J call TRBJ1-2, with D perhaps matching TRBD1 (6 bases). Trimming stripped 1 base from V and 2 bases from J, with 17 bases between. The CDR3 is 17 amino acids. CDR1 and CDR2 (germline): MNHNS, SASEGT. The CDR3 loop is CASSEEGFGQPNYGYTF. CDR3 in DNA: TGTGCCAGCAGTGAAGAAGGTTTCGGACAGCCGAACTATGGCTACACCTTC.

The chain recombines TRBV30 with TRBJ2-5; 12 bases map to TRBD2. With V trimmed by 2 bases and J by 5 bases, 9 bases remained unmatched. Per the germline V gene, CDR1 is GTSNPN and CDR2 is SVGIG (reference sequence). The CDR3 runs to 16 residues. This CDR3 reads CAWSPRGLAGWETQYF. The CDR3 coding sequence is TGTGCCTGGAGTCCAAGAGGACTAGCGGGATGGGAGACCCAGTACTTC. Full variable domain (missing parts from reference TRBV30 and TRBJ2-5): SQTIHQWPATLVQPVGSPLSLECTVEGTSNPNLYWYRQAAGRGLQLLFYSVGIGQISSEVPQNLSASRPQDRQFILSSKKLLLSDSGFYLCAWSPRGLAGWETQYFGPGTRLLVL.